This TCR beta chain was obtained from a study of blood T cell repertoires in COVID-19. Background on the study: The United States, Italy and Spain provided the acute and convalescent COVID-19 samples. From T cells, B-cell-depleted T cells, or PBMCs came the material, which was cDNA or gDNA.

Per the authors' pipeline: The authors estimated nucleated cell counts from reference gene primer amplification. The method was immunoSEQ multiplex PCR; TCRdb's version includes in-frame clones alone and lacks a portion of them. V and J calls and clone size are those listed in that table; D and trimming were worked out from the DNA. The repertoire holds tens of thousands of clones, with 83% as singletons. V was clipped by 4 bases and J by 4 bases; unmatched bases: 1. The CDR3 runs to 12 residues. The germline V gene encodes CDR1 MNHEY and CDR2 SVGEGT. This TCR was sampled from an elderly woman with acute or convalescent COVID-19. The sample consisted of peripheral blood. This chain connects TRBV6-2 or TRBV6-3 to TRBJ2-7, with 7 nucleotides matching TRBD2. CDR3 in DNA: TGTGCCAGCAGTTGGGGGGGTTACGAGCAGTACTTC. Encoded protein: CASSWGGYEQYF.